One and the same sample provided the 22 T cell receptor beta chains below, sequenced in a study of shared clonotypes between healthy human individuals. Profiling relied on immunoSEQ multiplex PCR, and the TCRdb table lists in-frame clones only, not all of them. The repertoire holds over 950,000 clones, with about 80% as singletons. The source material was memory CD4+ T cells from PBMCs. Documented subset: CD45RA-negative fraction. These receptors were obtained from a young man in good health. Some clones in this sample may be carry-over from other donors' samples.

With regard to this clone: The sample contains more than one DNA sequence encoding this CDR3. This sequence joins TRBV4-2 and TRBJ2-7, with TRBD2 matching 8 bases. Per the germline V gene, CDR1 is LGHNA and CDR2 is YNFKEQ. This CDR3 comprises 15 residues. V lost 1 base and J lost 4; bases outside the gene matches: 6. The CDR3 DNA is TGTGCCAGCAGCCAAGGAGTGGCGGGGGGATACGAGCAGTACTTC. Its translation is CASSQGVAGGYEQYF.

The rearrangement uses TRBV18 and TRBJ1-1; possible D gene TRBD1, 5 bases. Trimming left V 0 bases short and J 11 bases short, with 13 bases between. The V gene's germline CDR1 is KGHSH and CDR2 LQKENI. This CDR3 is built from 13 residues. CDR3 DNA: TGTGCCAGCTCACCACCGGGGGGAAGTGGGGCTTTCTTT. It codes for CASSPPGGSGAFF.

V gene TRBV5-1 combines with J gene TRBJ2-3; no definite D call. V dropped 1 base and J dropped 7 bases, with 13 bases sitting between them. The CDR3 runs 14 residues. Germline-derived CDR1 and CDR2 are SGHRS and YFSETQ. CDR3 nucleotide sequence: TGCGCCAGCAGCTTGACGTGGGTCGTTAATACGCAGTATTTT. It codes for CASSLTWVVNTQYF.

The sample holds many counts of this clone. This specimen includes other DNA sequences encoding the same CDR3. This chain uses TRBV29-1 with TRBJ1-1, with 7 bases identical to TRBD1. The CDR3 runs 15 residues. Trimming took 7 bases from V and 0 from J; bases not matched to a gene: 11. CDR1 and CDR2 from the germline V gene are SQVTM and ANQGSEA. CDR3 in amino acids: CSAAGGWGMNTEAFF. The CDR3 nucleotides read TGCAGCGCCGCAGGGGGGTGGGGAATGAACACTGAAGCTTTCTTT.

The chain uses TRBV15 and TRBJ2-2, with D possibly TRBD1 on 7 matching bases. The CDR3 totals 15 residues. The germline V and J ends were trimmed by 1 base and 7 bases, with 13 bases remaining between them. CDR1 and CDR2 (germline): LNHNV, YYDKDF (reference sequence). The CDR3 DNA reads TGTGCCACCAGCAGAGTCTTGCAGGGGGGCGGGGAGCTGTTTTTT. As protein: CATSRVLQGGGELFF.

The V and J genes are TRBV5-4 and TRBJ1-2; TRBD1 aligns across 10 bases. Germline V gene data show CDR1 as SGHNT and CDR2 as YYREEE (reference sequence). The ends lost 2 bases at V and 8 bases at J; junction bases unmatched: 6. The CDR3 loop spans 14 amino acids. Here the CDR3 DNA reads TGTGCCAGCAGCTTACCGGGACAGGGGTGGGGCTACACCTTC. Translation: CASSLPGQGWGYTF. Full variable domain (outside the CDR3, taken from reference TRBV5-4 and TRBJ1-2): ETGVTQSPTHLIKTRGQQVTLRCSSQSGHNTVSWYQQALGQGPQFIFQYYREEENGRGNFPPRFSGLQFPNYSSELNVNALELDDSALYLCASSLPGQGWGYTFGSGTRLTVV.

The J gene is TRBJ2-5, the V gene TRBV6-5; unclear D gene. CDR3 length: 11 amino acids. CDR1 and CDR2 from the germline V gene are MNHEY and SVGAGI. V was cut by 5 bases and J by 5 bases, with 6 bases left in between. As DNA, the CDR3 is TGTGCCAGCAGTACCACTGAGACCCAGTACTTC. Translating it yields CASSTTETQYF.

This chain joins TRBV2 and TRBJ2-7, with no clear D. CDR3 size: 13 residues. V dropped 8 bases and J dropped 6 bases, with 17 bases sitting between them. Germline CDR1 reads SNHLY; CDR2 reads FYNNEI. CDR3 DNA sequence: TGTGCCAGCTCCACATCACCCGTCGTCGAGCAGTACTTC. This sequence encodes CASSTSPVVEQYF.

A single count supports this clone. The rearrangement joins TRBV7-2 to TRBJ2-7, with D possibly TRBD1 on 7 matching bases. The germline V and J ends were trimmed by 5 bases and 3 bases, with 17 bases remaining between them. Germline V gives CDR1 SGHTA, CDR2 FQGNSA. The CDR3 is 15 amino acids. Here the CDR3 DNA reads TGTGCCAGCAGCAACTGGCAGGGGGGAGGCTACGAGCAGTACTTC. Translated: CASSNWQGGGYEQYF. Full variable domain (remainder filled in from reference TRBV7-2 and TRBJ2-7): GAGVSQSPSNKVTEKGKDVELRCDPISGHTALYWYRQSLGQGLEFLIYFQGNSAPDKSGLPSDRFSAERTGGSVSTLTIQRTQQEDSAVYLCASSNWQGGGYEQYFGPGTRLTVT.

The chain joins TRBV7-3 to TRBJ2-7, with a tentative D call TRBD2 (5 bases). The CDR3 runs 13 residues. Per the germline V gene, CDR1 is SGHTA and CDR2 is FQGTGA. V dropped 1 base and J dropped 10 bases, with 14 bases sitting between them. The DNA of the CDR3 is TGTGCCAGCAGCTTAAGTTGGAATAGCGATCAGTACTTC. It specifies CASSLSWNSDQYF.

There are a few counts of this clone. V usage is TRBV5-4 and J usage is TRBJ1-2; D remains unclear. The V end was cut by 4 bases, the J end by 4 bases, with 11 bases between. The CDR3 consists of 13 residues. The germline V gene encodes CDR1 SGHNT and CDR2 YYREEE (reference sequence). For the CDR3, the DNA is TGTGCCAGCAGCATGGATCTTTCCTATGGCTACACCTTC. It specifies CASSMDLSYGYTF.

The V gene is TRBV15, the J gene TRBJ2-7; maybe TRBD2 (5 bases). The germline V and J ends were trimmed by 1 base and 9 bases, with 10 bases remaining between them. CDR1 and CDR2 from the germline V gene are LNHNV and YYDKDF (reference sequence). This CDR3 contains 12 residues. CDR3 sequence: CATSRGYSGQYF. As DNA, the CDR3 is TGTGCCACCAGCAGAGGATACAGCGGGCAGTACTTC.

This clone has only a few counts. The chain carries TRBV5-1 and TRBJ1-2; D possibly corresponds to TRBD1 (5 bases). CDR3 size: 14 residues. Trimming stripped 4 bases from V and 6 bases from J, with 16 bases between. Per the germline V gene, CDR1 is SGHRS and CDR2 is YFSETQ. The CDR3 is CASSHGQASNGYTF. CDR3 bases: TGCGCCAGCAGCCACGGACAAGCATCGAATGGCTACACCTTC.

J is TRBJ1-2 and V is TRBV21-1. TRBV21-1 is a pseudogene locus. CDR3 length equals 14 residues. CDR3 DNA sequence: TGTGCCAGCAGTTCTACAGGGGAGGGCTATGGCTACACCTTC. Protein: CASSSTGEGYGYTF.

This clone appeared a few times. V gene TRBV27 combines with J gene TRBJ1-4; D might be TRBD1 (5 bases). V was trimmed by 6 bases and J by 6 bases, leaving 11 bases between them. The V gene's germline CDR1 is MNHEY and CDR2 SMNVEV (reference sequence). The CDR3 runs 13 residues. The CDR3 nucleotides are TGTGCCAGCAGGCGCGGGACCCATGAAAAACTGTTTTTT. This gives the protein CASRRGTHEKLFF.

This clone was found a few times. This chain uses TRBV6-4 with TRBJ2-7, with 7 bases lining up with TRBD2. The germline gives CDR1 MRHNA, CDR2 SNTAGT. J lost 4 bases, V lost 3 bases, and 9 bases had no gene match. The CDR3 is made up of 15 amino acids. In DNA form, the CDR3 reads TGTGCCAGCAGTGAGGGGGGGACTTATCCATACGAGCAGTACTTC. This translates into CASSEGGTYPYEQYF.

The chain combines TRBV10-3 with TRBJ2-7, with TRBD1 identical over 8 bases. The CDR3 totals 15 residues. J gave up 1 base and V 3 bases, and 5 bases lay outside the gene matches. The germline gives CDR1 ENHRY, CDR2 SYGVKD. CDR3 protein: CAISEAGQGSYEQYF. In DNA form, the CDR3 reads TGTGCCATCAGTGAAGCAGGACAGGGATCCTACGAGCAGTACTTC.

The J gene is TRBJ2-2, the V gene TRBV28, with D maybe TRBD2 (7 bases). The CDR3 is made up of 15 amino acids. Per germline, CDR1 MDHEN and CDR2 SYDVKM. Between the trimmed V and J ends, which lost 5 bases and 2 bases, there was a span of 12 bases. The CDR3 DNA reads TGTGCCAGCAGTCCGGGGGGCTTTAACACCGGGGAGCTGTTTTTT. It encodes CASSPGGFNTGELFF.

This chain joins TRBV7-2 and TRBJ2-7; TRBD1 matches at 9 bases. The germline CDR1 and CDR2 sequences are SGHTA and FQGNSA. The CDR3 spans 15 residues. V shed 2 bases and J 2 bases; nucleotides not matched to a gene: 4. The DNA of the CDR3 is TGTGCCAGCAGCTTACAGGGACAGGGTGCCTACGAGCAGTACTTC. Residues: CASSLQGQGAYEQYF.

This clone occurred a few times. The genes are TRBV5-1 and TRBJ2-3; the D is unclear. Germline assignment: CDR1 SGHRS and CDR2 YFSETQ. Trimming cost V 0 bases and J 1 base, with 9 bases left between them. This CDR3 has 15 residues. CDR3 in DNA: TGCGCCAGCAGCTTGGAGCTCTCCGGCACAGATACGCAGTATTTT. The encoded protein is CASSLELSGTDTQYF.

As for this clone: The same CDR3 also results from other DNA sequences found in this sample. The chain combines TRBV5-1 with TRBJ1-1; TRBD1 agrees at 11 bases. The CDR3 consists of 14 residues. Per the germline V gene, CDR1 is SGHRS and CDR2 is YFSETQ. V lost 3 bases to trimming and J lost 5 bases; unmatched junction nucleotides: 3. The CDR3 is CASSSGQGVTEAFF. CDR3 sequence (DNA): TGCGCCAGCAGCTCGGGACAGGGGGTGACTGAAGCTTTCTTT.

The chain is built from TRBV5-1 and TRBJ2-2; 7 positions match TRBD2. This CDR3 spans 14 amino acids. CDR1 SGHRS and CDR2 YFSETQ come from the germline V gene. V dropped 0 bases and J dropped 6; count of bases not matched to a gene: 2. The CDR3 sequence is CASSLGTSPGELFF. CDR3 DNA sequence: TGCGCCAGCAGCTTGGGGACTAGTCCCGGGGAGCTGTTTTTT.